Below are 17 T cell receptor beta chains sequenced from a single sample in a study of Ad26.COV2.S vaccination and SARS-CoV-2 variants. The method was immunoSEQ multiplex PCR; TCRdb's version includes in-frame clones alone and lacks a portion of them. Of 75,000 to 100,000 clones listed, around 82% are singletons. Sample: peripheral blood, taken after recovery from COVID-19. Receptor source: a human donor who had recovered from COVID-19.

The gene calls are TRBV19 and TRBJ1-4; TRBD1 matches 7 bases. Per germline, CDR1 LNHDA and CDR2 SQIVND (reference sequence). This CDR3 has 14 residues. V dropped 5 bases and J dropped 3; count of bases not matched to a gene: 3. The CDR3 DNA reads TGTGCCAGTAGTTACAGGGGATCTAATGAAAAACTGTTTTTT. Amino acid sequence: CASSYRGSNEKLFF.

The chain has TRBV12-3 or TRBV12-4 and TRBJ2-3; D call uncertain. This CDR3 is built from 12 residues. The V end lost 5 bases, the J end lost 5 bases, and 8 bases lay between the germline ends. CDR3 residues: CASSPVGDTQYF. CDR3 DNA sequence: TGTGCCAGCAGTCCAGTTGGAGATACGCAGTATTTT.

The genes are TRBV7-2 and TRBJ2-3, with 16 bases that match TRBD2. The CDR3 is made up of 17 amino acids. V was clipped by 0 bases and J by 7 bases; unmatched bases: 4. In germline, CDR1 is SGHTA, CDR2 FQGNSA. CDR3 nucleotide sequence: TGTGCCAGCAGCTTAGCGGGACTAGCGGGAGGGCTATATACGCAGTATTTT. This codes for CASSLAGLAGGLYTQYF.

Only a few counts were recorded for this clone. This sequence joins TRBV5-1 and TRBJ2-1; D remains ambiguous. The V gene lost 1 base and the J gene lost 0 bases, with 14 bases spanning the gap. Germline CDR1 is SGHRS and CDR2 is YFSETQ. This CDR3 region has 17 residues. In DNA form, the CDR3 reads TGCGCCAGCAGCTTGAGCGCGGTTAGGGACTCCTACAATGAGCAGTTCTTC. Its protein is CASSLSAVRDSYNEQFF.

This chain uses TRBV11-2 with TRBJ2-7, with D possibly matching TRBD1 (7 bases). The CDR3 runs to 14 residues. Germline V CDR1 and CDR2: SGHAT, FQNNGV. With 6 bases removed from V and 4 bases from J, the gap between germline ends came to 16 bases. The CDR3 sequence is CASSRGTDHYEQYF. CDR3 DNA sequence: TGTGCCAGCAGTCGCGGGACAGACCATTACGAGCAGTACTTC.

CDR3: CASSFPRVGEKLFF. The CDR3 bases are TGTGCCAGCAGTTTCCCCAGGGTGGGTGAAAAACTGTTTTTT. The gene calls are TRBV28 and TRBJ1-4; the D gene is possibly TRBD1 (5 bases). CDR3 length: 14 residues. The V end lost 3 bases, the J end lost 7 bases, and 12 bases lay between the germline ends. Germline lookup yields CDR1 MDHEN and CDR2 SYDVKM. The entire variable domain, with the rest obtained from reference TRBV28 and TRBJ1-4, is as follows: DVKVTQSSRYLVKRTGEKVFLECVQDMDHENMFWYRQDPGLGLRLIYFSYDVKMKEKGDIPEGYSVSREKKERFSLILESASTNQTSMYLCASSFPRVGEKLFFGSGTQLSVL.

The chain has TRBV15 and TRBJ1-5, with D possibly TRBD1 on 5 matching bases. The V and J ends lost 0 bases and 6 bases respectively, with 12 bases between them. Germline lookup yields CDR1 LNHNV and CDR2 YYDKDF (reference sequence). The CDR3 has 15 residues. The chain's CDR3 is CATSREGQGGQPQHF. CDR3 in DNA: TGTGCCACCAGCAGAGAAGGGCAGGGCGGTCAGCCCCAGCATTTT.

The chain recombines TRBV5-1 with TRBJ2-1, with 10 bases that match TRBD2. Germline V lookup: CDR1 SGHRS, CDR2 YFSETQ. The CDR3 is made up of 16 amino acids. V gave up 6 bases and J gave up 4 bases; unmatched junction bases: 10. The CDR3 reads CASNPAIAGGYNEQFF. The CDR3 DNA reads as TGCGCCAGCAACCCTGCCATAGCGGGAGGTTACAATGAGCAGTTCTTC.

The chain uses TRBV5-5 and TRBJ2-4; D might be TRBD1 (5 bases). The CDR3 covers 16 residues. Trimming stripped 2 bases from V and 0 bases from J, with 12 bases between. CDR1 and CDR2 from the germline V gene are SGHKS and YYEKEE (reference sequence). The CDR3: CASSFEDSLAKNIQYF. The CDR3 DNA is TGTGCCAGCAGCTTCGAAGACAGTCTAGCCAAAAACATTCAGTACTTC.

The chain combines TRBV7-3 with TRBJ1-1; unclear D gene. CDR3 length: 15 residues. Germline V gene lookup returns CDR1 SGHTA and CDR2 FQGTGA. Trimming took 5 bases from V and 1 from J, leaving 14 bases between them. The CDR3, as DNA: TGTGCCAGCAGCCTTACGTGGGCTTCGAACACTGAAGCTTTCTTT. Protein product: CASSLTWASNTEAFF. Drawing the rest from reference TRBV7-3 and TRBJ1-1, the complete variable domain is GAGVSQTPSNKVTEKGKYVELRCDPISGHTALYWYRQSLGQGPEFLIYFQGTGAADDSGLPNDRFFAVRPEGSVSTLKIQRTERGDSAVYLCASSLTWASNTEAFFGQGTRLTVV.

Here the CDR3 reads CASSIRGPGDEQFF. Here the CDR3 DNA reads TGTGCCAGTAGTATAAGGGGGCCCGGTGATGAGCAGTTCTTC. The chain has TRBV19 and TRBJ2-1, with 7 bases lining up with TRBD1. In germline, CDR1 is LNHDA, CDR2 SQIVND (reference sequence). The CDR3 has 14 amino acids. With 2 bases clipped from V and 8 bases from J, the junction kept 6 bases outside the gene matches.

The rearrangement links TRBV7-9 to TRBJ2-2, with no clear D. Germline V CDR1 and CDR2: SEHNR, FQNEAQ (reference sequence). Trimming took 6 bases from V and 5 from J, leaving 10 bases between them. The CDR3 consists of 13 residues. In DNA form, the CDR3 reads TGTGCCAGCAGACCCACCTCGACCGGGGAGCTGTTTTTT. Residues: CASRPTSTGELFF.

The rearrangement uses TRBV7-2 and TRBJ2-1; 7 nucleotides align to TRBD2. Trimming removed 0 bases from V and 8 bases from J; junction bases left unmatched: 7. The CDR3 runs 15 residues. Germline values: CDR1 SGHTA, CDR2 FQGNSA. CDR3 sequence: CASSLAAGSRDEQFF. The CDR3 DNA reads as TGTGCCAGCAGCTTAGCAGCGGGATCGCGGGATGAGCAGTTCTTC.

This clone was observed a single time. This chain connects TRBV18 to TRBJ2-7, with TRBD2 matching 11 bases. V trimming: 2 bases; J trimming: 4 bases; junction bases outside the gene matches: 7. The germline V gene has CDR1 KGHSH and CDR2 LQKENI. This CDR3 is built from 16 residues. The CDR3 sequence is CASSPGFTSGSYEQYF. For the CDR3, the DNA is TGTGCCAGCTCACCAGGTTTTACTAGCGGGAGTTACGAGCAGTACTTC.

A few counts support this clone. The chain is built from TRBV9 and TRBJ1-2; perhaps TRBD1 as D (6 bases). V lost 6 bases, J lost 8 bases, and 14 bases lay in between. The CDR3 length is 12 residues. Germline loops: CDR1 SGDLS, CDR2 YYNGEE. The CDR3 loop reads CASKEGGAGYTF. The DNA for the CDR3 is TGTGCCAGCAAAGAAGGGGGGGCCGGCTACACCTTC. Drawing the rest from reference TRBV9 and TRBJ1-2, the complete variable domain is DSGVTQTPKHLITATGQRVTLRCSPRSGDLSVYWYQQSLDQGLQFLIQYYNGEERAKGNILERFSAQQFPDLHSELNLSSLELGDSALYFCASKEGGAGYTFGSGTRLTVV.

The chain carries TRBV4-3 and TRBJ2-3, with 11 nucleotides matching TRBD2. With V trimmed by 1 base and J by 3 bases, 6 bases remained unmatched. CDR1 and CDR2 (germline): LGHNA, YSLEER. This CDR3 is built from 17 residues. The CDR3 DNA reads TGCGCCAGCAGCCAAGGTACTAGCGGGAGTTATACAGATACGCAGTATTTT. Protein: CASSQGTSGSYTDTQYF.

This clone was observed a few times. The V and J genes are TRBV6-6 and TRBJ1-2; D ambiguous. Trimming cost V 6 bases and J 3 bases, with 11 bases left between them. There are 13 residues in the CDR3. Germline CDR1 reads MNHNY; CDR2 reads SVGAGI (reference sequence). The CDR3 sequence: CASRPSGDYGYTF. The CDR3 bases are TGTGCCAGCAGACCCTCTGGCGACTATGGCTACACCTTC.